This is a list of T cell receptor beta chains from one sample in a study of cytomegalovirus exposure and HLA in healthy donors. Sequencing was performed with immunoSEQ multiplex PCR; in TCRdb, only in-frame clones are kept and a portion is missing. This sample carries about 87,000 clones, around 70% of them seen once, and the ten largest clones take about a fifth. Sequenced sample: PBMCs. Receptors were obtained from a man between 25 and 39 years old in good health and CMV-seropositive. The CDR3 runs from the conserved cysteine through the conserved F or W. The D gene is left open where the match is weak. Clone size is stated in some rows and not others, as once, few, many or a class when expanded.

clone_size,j_call,d_call,v_call,cdr3_nt,cdr3_aa
-,TRBJ1-4,-,TRBV11-2,TGTGCCAGCAGCTTAGATCAAGGGGGAAAACTGTTTTTT,CASSLDQGGKLFF
-,TRBJ1-2,-,TRBV6-5,TGTGCCAGCATTACCAGGGGTAGCTATGGCTACACCTTC,CASITRGSYGYTF
few,TRBJ1-5,-,TRBV6-1,TGTGCCAGCACTCCTGCGGGAGCTAGTCAGCCCCAGCATTTT,CASTPAGASQPQHF
-,TRBJ1-2,-,TRBV29-1,TGCAGCGTTGAAGCCTTCGACACCTATGGCTACACCTTC,CSVEAFDTYGYTF
-,TRBJ2-7,-,TRBV19,TGTGCCAGTAGCCTGTCCTCCTACGAGCAGTACTTC,CASSLSSYEQYF
few,TRBJ1-1,-,TRBV6-6,TGTGCCAGCAGCTCCCGGCAGCATCAGGACACTGAAGCTTTCTTT,CASSSRQHQDTEAFF
-,TRBJ2-7,TRBD1,TRBV19,TGTGCCAGTATGGGGACAGGGCTGTCCCACGAGCAGTACTTC,CASMGTGLSHEQYF
-,TRBJ2-7,TRBD2,TRBV28,TGTGCCAGCAGTGCACCTAGCGGGAGGGCGAGCGAGCAGTACTTC,CASSAPSGRASEQYF
-,TRBJ2-3,TRBD2,TRBV9,TGTGCCAGCAGCGAGATAGCGGGAGGCACAGATACGCAGTATTTT,CASSEIAGGTDTQYF
few,TRBJ1-2,-,TRBV19,TGTGCCGTTTCACCAACAGGGCAGGGTAACTATGGCTACACCTTC,CAVSPTGQGNYGYTF
-,TRBJ2-1,TRBD1,TRBV4-3,TGCGCCAGCAGCCAAGATCCAGACAGGGCAGGGTACAATGAGCAGTTCTTC,CASSQDPDRAGYNEQFF
-,TRBJ1-6,-,TRBV7-9,TGTGCCAGCAGCAAAAACAGGGATTCACCCCTCCACTTT,CASSKNRDSPLHF
-,TRBJ2-6,TRBD2,TRBV5-4,TGTGCCAGCAGTAGCGGGAGTTCTGGGGCCAACGTCCTGACTTTC,CASSSGSSGANVLTF
-,TRBJ2-3,-,TRBV5-1,TGCGCCAGCAGCTTGGAGTCAGGGCAAGCAGATACGCAGTATTTT,CASSLESGQADTQYF
-,TRBJ2-7,-,TRBV7-8,TGTGCCAGCAGCTTAGCCGTTTACGAGCAGTACTTC,CASSLAVYEQYF
-,TRBJ2-1,TRBD2,TRBV9,TGTGCCAGCAGCCCCCCCCTAGCGGGAGGCGAGCAGTTCTTC,CASSPPLAGGEQFF
-,TRBJ2-7,TRBD1,TRBV4-1,TGCGCCAGCAGCCAAGAACGGACAGGCGACTACGAGCAGTACTTC,CASSQERTGDYEQYF
few,TRBJ1-1,-,TRBV9,TGTGCCAGCAGCGGACAGTACACTGAAGCTTTCTTT,CASSGQYTEAFF
-,TRBJ2-1,TRBD2,TRBV6-1,TGTGCCAGCAGTGAAACTAGCGGGGTGTACAATGAGCAGTTCTTC,CASSETSGVYNEQFF
-,TRBJ1-5,-,TRBV29-1,TGCAGCGTTACCCCGGGAAGCAATCAGCCCCAGCATTTT,CSVTPGSNQPQHF
medium-sized,TRBJ2-5,-,TRBV5-5,TGTGCCAGCAGCTTGGCCGGGACACAAGAGACCCAGTACTTC,CASSLAGTQETQYF
-,TRBJ2-5,-,TRBV7-3,TGTGCCAGCAGCCGGACACTGCAAGAGACCCAGTACTTC,CASSRTLQETQYF
-,TRBJ2-2,-,TRBV29-1,TGCAGCGTTCAGGGCGCCTTGAACACCGGGGAGCTGTTTTTT,CSVQGALNTGELFF
few,TRBJ2-5,TRBD1,TRBV9,TGTGCCAGCAGCGTATCCGGGACAGCTCAAGAGACCCAGTACTTC,CASSVSGTAQETQYF
-,TRBJ1-4,-,TRBV10-3,TGTGCCATCAGTGATCATTCGCAGGTCCTTACTAATGAAAAACTGTTTTTT,CAISDHSQVLTNEKLFF
-,TRBJ1-1,TRBD1,TRBV7-6,TGTGCCAGCAGCTTGATACAGGGGGTGATGAACACTGAAGCTTTCTTT,CASSLIQGVMNTEAFF
-,TRBJ2-1,-,TRBV4-1,TGCGCCAGCAGCCAAGGTCCGACAGGCCTCGCCAACAATGAGCAGTTCTTC,CASSQGPTGLANNEQFF
-,TRBJ2-3,TRBD1,TRBV2,TGTGCCAGCACGGAGACGACAGGGAAGTTGGGCACAGATACGCAGTATTTT,CASTETTGKLGTDTQYF
-,TRBJ2-1,-,TRBV10-2,TGCGCCAGGACCAGGAGCGGCAATGAGCAGTTCTTC,CARTRSGNEQFF
-,TRBJ1-2,-,TRBV11-2,TGTGCCAGCAGCTTAGACTATCAGGGTAGTGGCTACACCTTC,CASSLDYQGSGYTF
-,TRBJ1-3,TRBD1,TRBV7-9,TGTGCCAGCAGCTCCTCCGGGACAGGGGTCTCTCCTGGAAACACCATATATTTT,CASSSSGTGVSPGNTIYF
-,TRBJ1-1,TRBD1,TRBV30,TGTGCCTGGAAGCCGACAGGGTTGAAAATGAACACTGAAGCTTTCTTT,CAWKPTGLKMNTEAFF
few,TRBJ1-4,-,TRBV5-3,TGTGCCAGAAGCGTCCCAGGGGTAAGGCTGTTTTTT,CARSVPGVRLFF
-,TRBJ2-7,TRBD1,TRBV5-1,TGCGCCAGCAGCTTAGGGACAGGCGGGTACGAGCAGTACTTC,CASSLGTGGYEQYF
-,TRBJ1-3,-,TRBV9,TGTGCCAGCAGCGTAGAAGCTTACTCTGGAAACACCATATATTTT,CASSVEAYSGNTIYF
-,TRBJ1-5,-,TRBV2,TGTGCCAGCAGTGAGAGGGTCGTTTATCAGCCCCAGCATTTT,CASSERVVYQPQHF
-,TRBJ2-7,TRBD1,TRBV29-1,TGCAGCGTTGAAGTAGCGGACAGGGTACGCGAGCAGTACTTC,CSVEVADRVREQYF
few,TRBJ2-3,-,TRBV7-9,TGTGCCAGCACGGCGGGGAGTACAGATACGCAGTATTTT,CASTAGSTDTQYF
many,TRBJ2-1,TRBD1,TRBV6-5,TGTGCCAGCTGGACAGGGCATTACAATGAGCAGTTCTTC,CASWTGHYNEQFF
-,TRBJ2-3,TRBD2,TRBV5-1,TGCGCCAGCAGCTTGGGGCTAGCGGGAGGCACAGATACGCAGTATTTT,CASSLGLAGGTDTQYF
-,TRBJ2-1,-,TRBV30,TGTGCCTGTGATAATGTACTAGTTATCAATGAGCAGTTCTTC,CACDNVLVINEQFF